The clone carrying this T cell receptor (beta chain) was recorded once. Its antigen is still unknown. This record belongs to a study of cytomegalovirus exposure and HLA in healthy donors. Findings and caveats of the study: In a later analysis, a missense DCLRE1C variant was linked to TCR beta V- and J-gene trimming. One later analysis reportedly identified an Asian-associated ancestry cluster that showed fewer N-insertions than the roughly 620-donor mean. Specificity of a few CMV-associated chains for CMV antigens was verified in vitro.

With 60 Vbeta and 13 Jbeta primers, the PCR was carried out. Clones were sequenced by immunoSEQ multiplex PCR, and TCRdb holds only the in-frame ones, with some missing. The data show 150,000 to 200,000 clones, about four fifths seen once. Trimming cost V 7 bases and J 1 base, with 9 bases left between them. CDR1 is MNHEY, CDR2 SVGAGI, per germline. There are 13 residues in the CDR3. The sequencing sample was made of PBMCs. J is TRBJ2-3 and V is TRBV6-5; D call uncertain. This receptor was identified in a man aged 30-40 years in good health and CMV-seropositive. CDR3 sequence reads: CASKNSGTDTQYF. DNA for the CDR3: TGTGCCAGCAAGAATAGTGGCACAGATACGCAGTATTTT.